The clone carrying this T cell receptor beta chain has a count of ten or more. The antigen remains undetermined. This sample's time point: blood at routine non-recurrence follow-up after resection. Frozen PBMC, nontumor lung or tumor provided whole RNA, which was sequenced unsorted. This entry belongs to a study of spatial heterogeneity in lung cancer. In the study overall: Alpha-chain sequences were consistently detected in smaller numbers than beta-chain sequences. TCR and UMI combinations that were unique each appeared, on average, more than ten times in raw reads.

Study-wide results and limits: Blood carried ubiquitous expanded tumor TCRs more at resection than follow-up.

Germline V lookup: CDR1 MRHNA, CDR2 SNTAGT. The V and J ends lost 3 bases and 5 bases respectively, with 8 bases between them. CDR3 length: 13 amino acids. Every molecule of TCR cDNA had its own unique molecular identifier. TCRdb processed the 5' RACE reads anew with MiXCR; each CDR3 protein has one entry. The sample shows 25,000 to 30,000 distinct CDR3 sequences, roughly 6% of them seen only once. This specimen consisted of PBMCs, obtained at follow-up. This chain links TRBV6-4 with TRBJ2-1, with D hard to call. The receptor was derived from a male donor with early-stage non-small cell lung cancer. The CDR3: CASSEQPNNEQFF. The DNA of the CDR3 is TGTGCCAGCAGTGAACAGCCTAACAATGAGCAGTTCTTC.